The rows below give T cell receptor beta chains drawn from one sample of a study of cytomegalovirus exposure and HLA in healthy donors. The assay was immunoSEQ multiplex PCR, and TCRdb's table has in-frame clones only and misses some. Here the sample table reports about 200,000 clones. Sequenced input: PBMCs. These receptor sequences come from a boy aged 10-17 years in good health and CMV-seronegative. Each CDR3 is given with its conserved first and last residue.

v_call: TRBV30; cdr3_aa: CAWILAGAWYQETQYF
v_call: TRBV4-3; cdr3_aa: CASSPPGQDQLAKNIQYF
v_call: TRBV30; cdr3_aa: CAWAGNLGSQAFF
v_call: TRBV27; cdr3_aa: CASSLGIFRDNTDTQYF
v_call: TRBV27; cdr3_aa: CASGETDQDTEAFF
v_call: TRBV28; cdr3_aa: CAVQGSGANVLTF
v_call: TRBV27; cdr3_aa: CASSSQGGSSEQYF
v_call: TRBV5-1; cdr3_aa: CASSSRTGGGYTF
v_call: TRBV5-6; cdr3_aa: CASSLAGPYEQYF
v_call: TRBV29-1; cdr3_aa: CSVMTGGANVLTF
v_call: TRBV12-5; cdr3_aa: CASGSGTSNNEQFF
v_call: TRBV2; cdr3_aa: CASSLLAGGQVPDF
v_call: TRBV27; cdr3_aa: CASSLGISGRGTDTQYF
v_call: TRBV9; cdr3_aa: CASSPKAGRGGNTIYF
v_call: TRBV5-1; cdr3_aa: CASSGDRDTSYEQYF
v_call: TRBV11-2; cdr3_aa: CASSTGTSAEAFF
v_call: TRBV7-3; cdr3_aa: CASSLRAPNEQFF
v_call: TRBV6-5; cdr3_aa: CASKKDRATNQPQHF
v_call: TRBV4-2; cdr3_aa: CASSPQTGEFGETQYF
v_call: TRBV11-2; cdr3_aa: CASSLDHRGLYNEQFF
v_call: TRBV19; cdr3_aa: CASSNGQWYEQYF
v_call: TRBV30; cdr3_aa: CAWRSVGLAGWQYF
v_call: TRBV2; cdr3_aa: CAAGRDRATYEQYF
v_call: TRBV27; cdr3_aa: CASSFLAGGLNNEQFF
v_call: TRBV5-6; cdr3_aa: CASSYQGTSLYEQYF
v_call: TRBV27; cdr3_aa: CASQFKGQGAVRSGANVLTF
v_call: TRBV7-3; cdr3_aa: CASSPTSPDHYEQYF
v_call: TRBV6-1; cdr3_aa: CASSFLGNQETQYF
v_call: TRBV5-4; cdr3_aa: CASSLGERGEQYF
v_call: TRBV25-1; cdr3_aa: CATLQGARETQYF
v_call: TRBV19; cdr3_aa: CASSAATPAMTGYYEQYF
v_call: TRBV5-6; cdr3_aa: CASSLASLADYEQYF